This T cell receptor beta chain came from a study of blood T cell repertoires in COVID-19. Between the trimmed V and J ends, which lost 1 base and 5 bases, there was a span of 11 bases. Looked up from germline, CDR1 is SEHNR and CDR2 is FQNEAQ (reference sequence). This CDR3 spans 15 amino acids. Clones were read by immunoSEQ multiplex PCR, and TCRdb kept only the in-frame ones, dropping some. The sample lists 150,000 or so clones; approximately 90% were seen once. The specimen sequenced was peripheral blood. The chain links TRBV7-9 to TRBJ2-2; the D gene is possibly TRBD1 (5 bases). This clonotype originated in a man aged 25-45 years with COVID-19, enrolled during active disease. CDR3 amino acids: CASSLVGRETGELFF. CDR3 coding DNA: TGTGCCAGCAGCTTAGTTGGCAGGGAAACCGGGGAGCTGTTTTTT.